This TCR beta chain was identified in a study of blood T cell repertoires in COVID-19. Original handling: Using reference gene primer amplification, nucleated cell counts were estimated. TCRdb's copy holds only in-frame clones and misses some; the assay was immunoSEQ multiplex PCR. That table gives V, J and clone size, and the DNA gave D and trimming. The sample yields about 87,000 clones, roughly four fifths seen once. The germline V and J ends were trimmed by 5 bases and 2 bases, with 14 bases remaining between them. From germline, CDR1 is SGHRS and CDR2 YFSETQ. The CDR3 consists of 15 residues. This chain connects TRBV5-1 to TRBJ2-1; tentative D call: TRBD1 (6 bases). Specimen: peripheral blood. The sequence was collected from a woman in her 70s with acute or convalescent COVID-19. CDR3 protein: CASSTTGSPYNEQFF. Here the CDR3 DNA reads TGCGCCAGCAGTACCACAGGGAGTCCCTACAATGAGCAGTTCTTC.